Shown below are 5 T cell receptor beta chains from a single sample sequenced in a study of shared clonotypes between healthy human individuals. Libraries were prepared by immunoSEQ multiplex PCR; TCRdb keeps only in-frame clonotypes and omits some of them. The sample carries more than 1 million clones, approximately 78% recorded once. Material: memory CD4+ T cells from PBMCs. Subset in this sample: CD45RA-negative fraction. The origin of the receptors is a man aged 18 to 29 in good health. Some clones in this sample may be carry-over from other donors' samples.

V usage is TRBV7-2 and J usage is TRBJ1-2, with D hard to call. CDR3 length equals 14 residues. Per germline, CDR1 SGHTA and CDR2 FQGNSA. The V and J ends lost 2 bases and 4 bases respectively, with 11 bases between them. The CDR3 here is CASSLSRAGYGYTF. DNA for the CDR3: TGTGCCAGCAGCTTATCCCGGGCTGGCTATGGCTACACCTTC.

The CDR3, as DNA: TGTGCCAGTAGTATAGCCGGGACAGCTATTGGCTACACCTTC. Encoded protein: CASSIAGTAIGYTF. The chain carries TRBV19 and TRBJ1-2, with 7 nucleotides matching TRBD1. The V and J ends lost 1 base and 7 bases, in that order; junction bases with no gene match: 6. The CDR3 is 14 residues long. CDR1 is LNHDA and CDR2 is SQIVND in the germline V gene (reference sequence). The full variable domain, with the rest looked up from reference TRBV19 and TRBJ1-2, is DGGITQSPKYLFRKEGQNVTLSCEQNLNHDAMYWYRQDPGQGLRLIYYSQIVNDFQKGDIAEGYSVSREKKESFPLTVTSAQKNPTAFYLCASSIAGTAIGYTFGSGTRLTVV.

This chain joins TRBV4-2 and TRBJ2-7; 9 bases map to TRBD1. J was trimmed by 4 bases and V by 0 bases; bases with no gene match: 7. This CDR3 has 16 amino acids. Germline V CDR1 and CDR2: LGHNA, YNFKEQ. CDR3 in amino acids: CASSQDFGTGWYEQYF. The CDR3, as DNA: TGTGCCAGCAGCCAAGATTTTGGGACAGGGTGGTACGAGCAGTACTTC.

The chain uses TRBV5-1 and TRBJ1-1; 8 nucleotides align to TRBD1. Trimming took 4 bases from V and 4 from J; bases not matched to a gene: 9. The CDR3 covers 15 residues. Germline values: CDR1 SGHRS, CDR2 YFSETQ. The CDR3 spells CASSARQGLGTEAFF. The CDR3 DNA reads as TGCGCCAGCAGCGCCCGACAGGGGCTCGGCACTGAAGCTTTCTTT.

This chain connects TRBV27 to TRBJ2-3; 9 bases map to TRBD2. V gave up 1 base and J gave up 1 base; unmatched junction bases: 3. CDR3 length: 16 amino acids. Looked up from germline, CDR1 is MNHEY and CDR2 is SMNVEV (reference sequence). CDR3 sequence reads: CASSLYLAGRTDTQYF. CDR3 DNA: TGTGCCAGCAGTTTATATCTAGCGGGGCGCACAGATACGCAGTATTTT.